One and the same sample provided the 7 T cell receptor beta chains below, sequenced in a study of T-cell memory formation after mild COVID-19. In TCRdb, the 5' RACE reads were re-called with MiXCR into one record per CDR3 protein. The sample carries about 430,000 distinct CDR3 sequences, 20% to 25% recorded once. The sample was PBMCs or a T cell subset sorted from them (not recorded which). Source of these receptors: an adult woman who had mild COVID-19 (a few samples of this study predate the infection). Cell type and time point are not known.

This clonotype was detected only a few times. The chain has TRBV11-2 and TRBJ2-6; TRBD1 agrees at 7 bases. Looked up from germline, CDR1 is SGHAT and CDR2 is FQNNGV. With 5 bases clipped from V and 2 bases from J, the junction kept 3 bases outside the gene matches. The CDR3 consists of 15 residues. In DNA form, the CDR3 reads TGTGCCAGCAGCCCACAGGGGCCTGGGGCCAACGTCCTGACTTTC. Translated, it gives CASSPQGPGANVLTF.

The sample holds a few counts of this clonotype. J is TRBJ1-6 and V is TRBV12-3 or TRBV12-4, with a weak D call TRBD1 (5 bases). This CDR3 region has 13 residues. V shed 7 bases and J shed 10 bases, with 14 bases lying between them. The DNA of the CDR3 is TGTGCCAGCAACCGCGACAGTCTCTCACCCCTCCACTTT. Translated, it gives CASNRDSLSPLHF.

In its sample, this clonotype was seen many times. The genes are TRBV7-9 and TRBJ2-7, with a tentative D call TRBD1 (6 bases). V dropped 1 base and J dropped 0 bases, with 19 bases sitting between them. The germline CDR1 and CDR2 sequences are SEHNR and FQNEAQ (reference sequence). This CDR3 region has 18 residues. The DNA for the CDR3 is TGTGCCAGCAGCTTAGAGGCGGTGCAGGGGATCAACTCCTACGAGCAGTACTTC. Translated: CASSLEAVQGINSYEQYF.

The CDR3 protein is CASSDGGVSLQEQYF. DNA for the CDR3: TGTGCCAGCTCGGACGGGGGGGTTTCACTTCAAGAGCAGTACTTC. V and J are TRBV18 and TRBJ2-7, with TRBD2 matching 8 bases. With 6 bases clipped from V and 7 bases from J, the junction kept 14 bases outside the gene matches. Germline CDR1 KGHSH, CDR2 LQKENI. This CDR3 spans 15 amino acids. The complete variable domain, with remaining parts taken from reference TRBV18 and TRBJ2-7, reads NAGVMQNPRHLVRRRGQEARLRCSPMKGHSHVYWYRQLPEEGLKFMVYLQKENIIDESGMPKERFSAEFPKEGPSILRIQQVVRGDSAAYFCASSDGGVSLQEQYFGPGTRLTVT.

V usage is TRBV18 and J usage is TRBJ2-5; no reliable D call. Germline V CDR1 and CDR2: KGHSH, LQKENI. V lost 0 bases to trimming and J lost 1 base, with 6 bases between them. This CDR3 is built from 14 residues. CDR3 sequence reads: CASSPPYSQETQYF. The CDR3 DNA reads as TGTGCCAGCTCACCACCGTACAGCCAAGAGACCCAGTACTTC.

V and J are TRBV7-2 and TRBJ2-1, with D possibly called TRBD1 or TRBD2 (5 bases each). The CDR3 covers 14 residues. The V end was cut by 5 bases, the J end by 5 bases, with 13 bases between. From germline, CDR1 is SGHTA and CDR2 FQGNSA. CDR3 sequence: CASSQGPPHNEQFF. The CDR3 region has the DNA TGTGCCAGCAGCCAGGGACCGCCCCACAATGAGCAGTTCTTC.

The chain has TRBV2 and TRBJ2-7; D is uncertain. CDR3 size: 12 residues. Germline CDR1 and CDR2: SNHLY and FYNNEI. Deletions cut 7 bases from V and 0 bases from J, with 7 bases between. CDR3 amino acids: CASIQDSYEQYF. Here the CDR3 DNA reads TGTGCCAGCATTCAGGACTCCTACGAGCAGTACTTC.